This T cell receptor (beta chain) originates from a study of cytotoxic CD8 clonotypes in ibrutinib-treated CLL. Sequencing was performed with immunoSEQ multiplex PCR; in TCRdb, only in-frame clones are kept and a portion is missing. The sample holds some 160,000 clones, over 65% seen once. Germline V gene data show CDR1 as SEHNR and CDR2 as FQNEAQ (reference sequence). The CDR3 is 16 residues long. V gave up 8 bases and J gave up 2 bases; unmatched junction bases: 9. This chain links TRBV7-9 with TRBJ2-2; 9 bases fit TRBD2. The receptor was isolated from a human donor with chronic lymphocytic leukemia. The specimen was PBMCs, collected after 12 months of ibrutinib treatment. CDR3 DNA: TGTGCCAGCGCCTCGTGGCGGGGGGGCAACACCGGGGAGCTGTTTTTT. Translating it yields CASASWRGGNTGELFF.